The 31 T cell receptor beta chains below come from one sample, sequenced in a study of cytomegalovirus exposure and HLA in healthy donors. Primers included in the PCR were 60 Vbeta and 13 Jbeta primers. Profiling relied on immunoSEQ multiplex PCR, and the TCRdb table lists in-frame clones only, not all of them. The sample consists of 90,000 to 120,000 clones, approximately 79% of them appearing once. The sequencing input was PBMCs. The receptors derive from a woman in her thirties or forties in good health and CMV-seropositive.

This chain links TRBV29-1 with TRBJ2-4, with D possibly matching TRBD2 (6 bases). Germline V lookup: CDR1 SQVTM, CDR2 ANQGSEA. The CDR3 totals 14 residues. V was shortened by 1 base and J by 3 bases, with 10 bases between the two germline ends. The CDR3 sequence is CSVEAVGGKNIQYF. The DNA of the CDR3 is TGCAGCGTTGAAGCCGTGGGGGGCAAAAACATTCAGTACTTC.

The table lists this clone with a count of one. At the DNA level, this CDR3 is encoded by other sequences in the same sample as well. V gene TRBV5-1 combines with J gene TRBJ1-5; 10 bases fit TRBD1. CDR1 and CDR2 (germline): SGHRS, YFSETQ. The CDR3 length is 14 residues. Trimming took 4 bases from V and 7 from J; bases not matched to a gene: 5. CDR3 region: CASSTGTGEQPQHF. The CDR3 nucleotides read TGCGCCAGCAGCACCGGGACAGGGGAACAGCCCCAGCATTTT.

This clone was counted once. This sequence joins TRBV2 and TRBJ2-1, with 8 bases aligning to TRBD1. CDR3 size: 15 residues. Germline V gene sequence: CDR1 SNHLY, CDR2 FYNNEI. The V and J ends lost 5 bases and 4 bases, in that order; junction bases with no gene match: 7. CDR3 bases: TGTGCCAGCAGTTCCGACAGGGGAGGATACAATGAGCAGTTCTTC. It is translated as CASSSDRGGYNEQFF.

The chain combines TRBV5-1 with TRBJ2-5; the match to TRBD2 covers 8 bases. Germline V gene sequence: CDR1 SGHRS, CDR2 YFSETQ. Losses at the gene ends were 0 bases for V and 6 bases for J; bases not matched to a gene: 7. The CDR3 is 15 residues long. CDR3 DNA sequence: TGCGCCAGCAGCTTGGCAGCGGGGGACGGGAAGACCCAGTACTTC. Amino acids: CASSLAAGDGKTQYF.

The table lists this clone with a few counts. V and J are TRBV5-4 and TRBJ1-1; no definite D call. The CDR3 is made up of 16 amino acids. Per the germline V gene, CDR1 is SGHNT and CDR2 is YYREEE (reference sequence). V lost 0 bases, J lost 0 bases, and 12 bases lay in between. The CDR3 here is CASSLGPTAMNTEAFF. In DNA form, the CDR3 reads TGTGCCAGCAGCTTGGGTCCAACAGCTATGAACACTGAAGCTTTCTTT.

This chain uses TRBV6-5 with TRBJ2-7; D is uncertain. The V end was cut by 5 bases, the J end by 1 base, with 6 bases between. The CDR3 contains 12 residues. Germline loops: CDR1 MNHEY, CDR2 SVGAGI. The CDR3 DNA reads TGTGCCAGCAGTACAAGTTCCTACGAGCAGTACTTC. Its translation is CASSTSSYEQYF.

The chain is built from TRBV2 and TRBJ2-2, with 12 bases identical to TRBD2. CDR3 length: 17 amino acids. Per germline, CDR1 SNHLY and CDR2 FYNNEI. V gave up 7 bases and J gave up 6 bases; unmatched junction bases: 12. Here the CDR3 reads CASKLLAGGSRAGELFF. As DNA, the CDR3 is TGTGCCAGCAAATTACTAGCGGGGGGCTCAAGGGCCGGGGAGCTGTTTTTT.

CDR3 residues: CASSSRGAFQETQYF. As DNA, the CDR3 is TGCGCCAGCAGCTCGCGGGGGGCCTTCCAAGAGACCCAGTACTTC. This chain connects TRBV5-1 to TRBJ2-5; TRBD2 matches at 8 bases. Trimming removed 3 bases from V and 1 base from J; junction bases left unmatched: 5. The CDR3 totals 15 residues. Germline assignment: CDR1 SGHRS and CDR2 YFSETQ. Using reference TRBV5-1 and TRBJ2-5 for the parts outside the CDR3, the full variable domain is KAGVTQTPRYLIKTRGQQVTLSCSPISGHRSVSWYQQTPGQGLQFLFEYFSETQRNKGNFPGRFSGRQFSNSRSEMNVSTLELGDSALYLCASSSRGAFQETQYFGPGTRLLVL.

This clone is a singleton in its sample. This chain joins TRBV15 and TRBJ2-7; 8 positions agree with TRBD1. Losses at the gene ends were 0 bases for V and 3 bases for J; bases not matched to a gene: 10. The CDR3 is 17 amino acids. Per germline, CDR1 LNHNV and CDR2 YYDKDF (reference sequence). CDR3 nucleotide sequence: TGTGCCACCAGCAGAGATTTGGGACAGGTGGGGTTCTACGAGCAGTACTTC. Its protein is CATSRDLGQVGFYEQYF.

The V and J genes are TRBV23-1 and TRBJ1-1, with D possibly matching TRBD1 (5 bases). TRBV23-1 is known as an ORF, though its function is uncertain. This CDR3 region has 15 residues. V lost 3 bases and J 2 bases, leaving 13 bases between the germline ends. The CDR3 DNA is TGCGCCAGCAGTCAGTTCCAGGGTACCAACACTGAAGCTTTCTTT. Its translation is CASSQFQGTNTEAFF.

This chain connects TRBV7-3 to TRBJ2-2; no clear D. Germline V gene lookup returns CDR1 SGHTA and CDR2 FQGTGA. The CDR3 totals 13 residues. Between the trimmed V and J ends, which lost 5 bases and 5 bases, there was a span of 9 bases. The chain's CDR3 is CASSPTGTGELFF. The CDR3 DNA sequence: TGTGCCAGCAGCCCAACCGGTACCGGGGAGCTGTTTTTT.

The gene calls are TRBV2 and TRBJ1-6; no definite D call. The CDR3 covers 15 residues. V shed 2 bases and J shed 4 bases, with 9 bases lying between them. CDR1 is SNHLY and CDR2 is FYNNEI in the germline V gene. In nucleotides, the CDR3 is TGTGCCAGCAGTGAAAATGGAGAATATAATTCACCCCTCCACTTT. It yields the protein CASSENGEYNSPLHF.

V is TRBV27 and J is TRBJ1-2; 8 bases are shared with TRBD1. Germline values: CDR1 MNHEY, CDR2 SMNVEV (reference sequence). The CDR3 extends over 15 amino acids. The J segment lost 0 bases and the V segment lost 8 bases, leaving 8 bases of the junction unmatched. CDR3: CASRYGQGANYGYTF. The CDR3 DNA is TGTGCCAGCCGATATGGACAGGGAGCTAACTATGGCTACACCTTC.

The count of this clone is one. CDR3 loop: CASSLFNRDTGYTF. The CDR3 DNA sequence: TGTGCCAGCAGCTTATTTAACAGGGATACTGGCTACACCTTC. The chain couples TRBV7-3 to TRBJ1-2, with D perhaps TRBD1 (6 bases). This CDR3 contains 14 residues. Germline V gives CDR1 SGHTA, CDR2 FQGTGA. Trimming took off 2 bases at V and 7 bases at J, with 14 bases between the two ends. The variable domain in full, with the rest retrieved from reference TRBV7-3 and TRBJ1-2, is GAGVSQTPSNKVTEKGKYVELRCDPISGHTALYWYRQSLGQGPEFLIYFQGTGAADDSGLPNDRFFAVRPEGSVSTLKIQRTERGDSAVYLCASSLFNRDTGYTFGSGTRLTVV.

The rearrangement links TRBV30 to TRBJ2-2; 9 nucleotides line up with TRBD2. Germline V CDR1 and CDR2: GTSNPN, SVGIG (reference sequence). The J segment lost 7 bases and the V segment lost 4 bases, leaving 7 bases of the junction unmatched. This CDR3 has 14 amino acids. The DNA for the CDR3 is TGTGCCTGGACGCCGGGACTAGCCGTCGGGGAGCTGTTTTTT. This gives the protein CAWTPGLAVGELFF.

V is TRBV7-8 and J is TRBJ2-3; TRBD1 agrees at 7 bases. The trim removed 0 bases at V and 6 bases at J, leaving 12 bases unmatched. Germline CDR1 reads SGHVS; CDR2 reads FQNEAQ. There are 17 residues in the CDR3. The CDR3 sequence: CASSLAVGTDPLDTQYF. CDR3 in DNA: TGTGCCAGCAGCTTAGCCGTAGGGACAGACCCTCTCGATACGCAGTATTTT. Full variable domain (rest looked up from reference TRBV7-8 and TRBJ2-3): GAGVSQSPRYKVAKRGQDVALRCDPISGHVSLFWYQQALGQGPEFLTYFQNEAQLDKSGLPSDRFFAERPEGSVSTLKIQRTQQEDSAVYLCASSLAVGTDPLDTQYFGPGTRLTVL.

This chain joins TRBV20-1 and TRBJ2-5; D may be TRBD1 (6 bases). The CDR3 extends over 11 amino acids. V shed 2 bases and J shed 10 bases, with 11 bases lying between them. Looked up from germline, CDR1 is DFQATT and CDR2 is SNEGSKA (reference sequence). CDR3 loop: CSARKDRNQYF. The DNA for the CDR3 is TGCAGTGCTAGAAAGGACAGAAACCAGTACTTC.

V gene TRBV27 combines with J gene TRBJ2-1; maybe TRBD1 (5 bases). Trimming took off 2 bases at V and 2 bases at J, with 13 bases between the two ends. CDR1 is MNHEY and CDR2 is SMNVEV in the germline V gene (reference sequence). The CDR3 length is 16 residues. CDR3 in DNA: TGTGCCAGCAGTTTAGAGGCAGGGCTCCCCTACAATGAGCAGTTCTTC. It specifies CASSLEAGLPYNEQFF.

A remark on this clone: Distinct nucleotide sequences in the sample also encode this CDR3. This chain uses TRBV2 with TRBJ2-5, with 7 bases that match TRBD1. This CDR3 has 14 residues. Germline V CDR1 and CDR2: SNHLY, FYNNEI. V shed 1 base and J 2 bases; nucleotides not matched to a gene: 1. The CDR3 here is CASSEGRGQETQYF. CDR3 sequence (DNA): TGTGCCAGCAGTGAAGGCAGGGGGCAAGAGACCCAGTACTTC.

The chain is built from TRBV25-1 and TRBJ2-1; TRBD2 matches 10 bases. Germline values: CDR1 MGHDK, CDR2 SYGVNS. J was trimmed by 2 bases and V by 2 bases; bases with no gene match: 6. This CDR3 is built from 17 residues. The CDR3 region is CASSEQRGGLTYNEQFF. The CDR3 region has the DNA TGTGCCAGCAGTGAACAGCGGGGGGGCTTGACCTACAATGAGCAGTTCTTC.

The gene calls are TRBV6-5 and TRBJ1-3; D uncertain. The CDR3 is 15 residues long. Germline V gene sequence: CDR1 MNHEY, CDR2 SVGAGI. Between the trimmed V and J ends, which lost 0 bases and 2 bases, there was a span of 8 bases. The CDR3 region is CASSYSYSPGNTIYF. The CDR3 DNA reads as TGTGCCAGCAGTTACTCGTACAGTCCTGGAAACACCATATATTTT.

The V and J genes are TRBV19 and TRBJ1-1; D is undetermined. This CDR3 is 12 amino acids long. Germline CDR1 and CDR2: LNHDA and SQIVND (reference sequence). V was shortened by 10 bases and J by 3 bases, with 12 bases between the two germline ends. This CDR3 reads CATRESHTEAFF. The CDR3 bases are TGTGCCACACGGGAGTCGCACACTGAAGCTTTCTTT.

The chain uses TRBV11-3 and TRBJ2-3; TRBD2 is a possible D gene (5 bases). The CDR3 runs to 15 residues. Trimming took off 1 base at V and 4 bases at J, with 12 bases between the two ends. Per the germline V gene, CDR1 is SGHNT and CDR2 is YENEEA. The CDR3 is CASSLGRGVADTQYF. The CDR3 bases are TGTGCCAGCAGCTTAGGACGGGGTGTGGCAGATACGCAGTATTTT.

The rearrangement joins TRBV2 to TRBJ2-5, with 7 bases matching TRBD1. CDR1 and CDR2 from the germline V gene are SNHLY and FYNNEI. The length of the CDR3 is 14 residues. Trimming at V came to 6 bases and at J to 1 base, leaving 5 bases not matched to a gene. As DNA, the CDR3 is TGTGCCAGCAGGCCGGACAGGTCCCAAGAGACCCAGTACTTC. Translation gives CASRPDRSQETQYF. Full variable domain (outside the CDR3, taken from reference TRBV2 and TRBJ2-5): EPEVTQTPSHQVTQMGQEVILRCVPISNHLYFYWYRQILGQKVEFLVSFYNNEISEKSEIFDDQFSVERPDGSNFTLKIRSTKLEDSAMYFCASRPDRSQETQYFGPGTRLLVL.

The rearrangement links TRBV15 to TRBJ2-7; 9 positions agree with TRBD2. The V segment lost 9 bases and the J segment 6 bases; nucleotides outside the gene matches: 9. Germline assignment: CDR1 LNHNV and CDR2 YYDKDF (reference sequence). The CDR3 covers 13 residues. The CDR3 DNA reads TGTGCCACAGGGGCGGGGGGGCGGATCGAGCAGTACTTC. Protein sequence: CATGAGGRIEQYF.

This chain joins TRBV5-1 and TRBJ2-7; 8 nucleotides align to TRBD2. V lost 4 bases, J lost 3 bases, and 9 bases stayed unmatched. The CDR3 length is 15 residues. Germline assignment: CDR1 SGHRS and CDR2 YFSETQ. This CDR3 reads CASSRGGEGRYEQYF. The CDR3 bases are TGCGCCAGCAGCCGGGGGGGTGAGGGACGCTACGAGCAGTACTTC.

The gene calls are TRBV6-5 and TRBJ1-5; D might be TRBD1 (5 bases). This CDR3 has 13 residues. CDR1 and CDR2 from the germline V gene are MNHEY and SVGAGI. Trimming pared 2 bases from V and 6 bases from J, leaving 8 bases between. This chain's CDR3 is CASSYVGGQPQHF. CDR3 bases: TGTGCCAGCAGTTACGTGGGGGGTCAGCCCCAGCATTTT.

CDR3 DNA sequence: TGTGCCAGCAGTGTATCGGGGGAAACGGATGGCTACACCTTC. Protein: CASSVSGETDGYTF. The chain employs TRBV2 and TRBJ1-2; tentatively, D is TRBD1 (5 bases). Germline CDR1 reads SNHLY; CDR2 reads FYNNEI. The CDR3 totals 14 residues. Trimming left V 4 bases short and J 6 bases short, with 15 bases between. The variable domain in full, with the rest retrieved from reference TRBV2 and TRBJ1-2, is EPEVTQTPSHQVTQMGQEVILRCVPISNHLYFYWYRQILGQKVEFLVSFYNNEISEKSEIFDDQFSVERPDGSNFTLKIRSTKLEDSAMYFCASSVSGETDGYTFGSGTRLTVV.

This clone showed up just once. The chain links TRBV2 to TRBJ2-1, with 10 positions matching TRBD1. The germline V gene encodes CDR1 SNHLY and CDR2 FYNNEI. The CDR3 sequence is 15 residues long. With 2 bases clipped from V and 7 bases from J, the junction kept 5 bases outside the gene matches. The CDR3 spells CASSEIRQGANEQFF. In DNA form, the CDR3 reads TGTGCCAGCAGTGAAATTAGACAGGGGGCGAATGAGCAGTTCTTC.

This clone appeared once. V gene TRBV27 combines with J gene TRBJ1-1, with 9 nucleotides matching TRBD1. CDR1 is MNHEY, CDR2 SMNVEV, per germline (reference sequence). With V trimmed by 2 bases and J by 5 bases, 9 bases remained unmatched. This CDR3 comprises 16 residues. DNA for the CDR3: TGTGCCAGCAGTTTAGCTTACAGGGGGCGAGGGACTGAAGCTTTCTTT. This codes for CASSLAYRGRGTEAFF.

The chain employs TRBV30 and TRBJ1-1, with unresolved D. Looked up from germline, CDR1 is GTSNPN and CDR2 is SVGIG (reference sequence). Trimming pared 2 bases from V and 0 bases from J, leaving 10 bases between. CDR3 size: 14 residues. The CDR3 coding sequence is TGTGCCTGGAGTATCGGGTTCATGAACACTGAAGCTTTCTTT. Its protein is CAWSIGFMNTEAFF.